The entry below gives a single T cell receptor beta chain sequence along with its context. The antigen is unknown. The sample is drawn from a study of breast tumors, draining lymph nodes, adjacent tissues. Whole-study results and caveats: Data fit most tumor T cells coming from lymph node, expanding in tumor.

The lymph nodes were axillary draining lymph nodes from breast cancer patients. TCRdb redid the calling of the multiplex PCR reads with MiXCR, one entry per CDR3 protein. The data show under 250,000 distinct CDR3 sequences, less than 40% seen once. Germline V CDR1 and CDR2: DFQATT, SNEGSKA (reference sequence). This CDR3 is built from 16 residues. Germline trimming cut 6 bases from V and 4 bases from J; bases unmatched to any gene: 8. The sample consisted of axillary lymph node tissue. V gene TRBV20-1 combines with J gene TRBJ2-3; 15 bases map to TRBD2. This sequence was found in a female donor with breast cancer. Some clones in this sample may be carry-over from other donors' samples. This CDR3 is CSARTSGRADPDTQYF. The CDR3 nucleotides read TGCAGTGCAAGGACTAGCGGGAGGGCCGATCCAGATACGCAGTATTTT.